One sample yielded the 3 T cell receptor beta chains listed below, sequenced in a study of tissue T cells after allogeneic stem cell transplantation. Regarding time point: mouse harvest day 14 after allogeneic transplant. The graft held 10^6 splenic CD5+ T cells and 10^7 T-cell-depleted bone marrow cells. Produced via immunoSEQ multiplex PCR; TCRdb's table is partial and in-frame only. In the table there are 7,800 or so clones, approximately 34% of which are singletons. Material: skin. The receptors derive from a female BALB/c mouse given C57BL/6 T cells with graft-versus-host disease after an allogeneic hematopoietic cell transplant.

For this clone: Gene labels here are mouse ones. Incomplete CDR3 DNA: TGTGCCAGCAGCTGGGGGGAAGGCACCTTGTAC. As protein: CASSWGEGTLY. The complete CDR3 reads CASSWGEGTLYF. The V gene is TRBV26, the J gene TRBJ2-4; 8 nucleotides match TRBD2. The read terminates 1 residue before the CDR3 end, so the remaining end is supplied by the germline J gene. With V trimmed by 6 bases and J by 8 bases, 4 bases remained unmatched. Germline-derived CDR1 and CDR2 are KGHPV and FQNQEV (reference sequence). The CDR3 consists of 12 residues.

In its sample, this clone was seen a few times. Genes here carry mouse names. Within the sample, other DNA sequences also encode this same CDR3. The part of the CDR3 DNA that was read is TGCACCTGCAGTGCAGATCGGGACACCCAGTAC. It is translated as CTCSADRDTQY. The full-length CDR3 reads as CTCSADRDTQYF. This sequence joins TRBV1 and TRBJ2-5; D is uncertain. The CDR3 end is not reached by the read, which stops 1 residue before it; the germline J gene fills it in. The V and J ends lost 0 bases and 6 bases respectively, with 4 bases between them. The germline gives CDR1 NSQYPW, CDR2 LRSPGD (reference sequence). The CDR3 contains 12 residues.

Note on this clone: Mouse germline and gene names are used. The read is 1 residue too short to cover the CDR3 end, so that end is filled in from the germline J gene. This chain connects TRBV26 to TRBJ2-1; D is unclear. Between the trimmed V and J ends, which lost 3 bases and 8 bases, there was a span of 11 bases. Germline V gene lookup returns CDR1 KGHPV and CDR2 FQNQEV (reference sequence). This CDR3 is built from 13 residues. The sequenced part of the CDR3 DNA is TGTGCCAGCAGTCTAGGCAGTTGGCCTGAGCAGTTC. This encodes CASSLGSWPEQF. The entire CDR3 protein is CASSLGSWPEQFF.